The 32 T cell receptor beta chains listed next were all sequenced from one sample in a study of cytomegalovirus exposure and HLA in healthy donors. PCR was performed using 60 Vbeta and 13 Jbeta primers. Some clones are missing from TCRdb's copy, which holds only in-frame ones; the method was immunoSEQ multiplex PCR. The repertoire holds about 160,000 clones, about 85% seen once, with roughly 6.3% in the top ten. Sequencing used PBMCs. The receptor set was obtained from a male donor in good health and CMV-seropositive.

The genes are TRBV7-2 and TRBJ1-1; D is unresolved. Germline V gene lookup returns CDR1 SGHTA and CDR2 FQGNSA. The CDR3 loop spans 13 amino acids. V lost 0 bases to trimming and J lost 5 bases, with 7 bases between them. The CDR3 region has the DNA TGTGCCAGCAGCTTAGCGGAGGGTACTGAAGCTTTCTTT. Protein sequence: CASSLAEGTEAFF.

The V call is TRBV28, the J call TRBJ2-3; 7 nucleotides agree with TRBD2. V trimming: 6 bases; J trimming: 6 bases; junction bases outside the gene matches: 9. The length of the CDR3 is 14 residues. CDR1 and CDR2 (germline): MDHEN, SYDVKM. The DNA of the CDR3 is TGTGCCAGCAGGGACCCGGGGGGTGCGGATACGCAGTATTTT. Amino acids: CASRDPGGADTQYF.

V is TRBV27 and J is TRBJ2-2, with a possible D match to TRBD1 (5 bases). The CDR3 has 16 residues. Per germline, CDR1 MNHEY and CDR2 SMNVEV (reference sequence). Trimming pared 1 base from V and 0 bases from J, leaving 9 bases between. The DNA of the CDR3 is TGTGCCAGCAGTTTATTAGGGGCGGCGAACACCGGGGAGCTGTTTTTT. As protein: CASSLLGAANTGELFF.

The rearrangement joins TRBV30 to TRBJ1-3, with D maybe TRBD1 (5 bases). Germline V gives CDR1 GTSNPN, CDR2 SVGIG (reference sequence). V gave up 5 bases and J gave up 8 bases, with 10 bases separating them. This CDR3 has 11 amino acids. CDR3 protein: CAWGQGHTIYF. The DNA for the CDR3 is TGTGCCTGGGGTCAGGGTCACACCATATATTTT.

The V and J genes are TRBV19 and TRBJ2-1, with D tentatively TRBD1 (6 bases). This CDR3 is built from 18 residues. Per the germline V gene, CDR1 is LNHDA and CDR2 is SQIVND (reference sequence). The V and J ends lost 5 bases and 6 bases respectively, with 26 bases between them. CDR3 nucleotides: TGTGCCAGTAGTCCCTATACACAGGGTCCAATCCCCGTCAATGAGCAGTTCTTC. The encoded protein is CASSPYTQGPIPVNEQFF.

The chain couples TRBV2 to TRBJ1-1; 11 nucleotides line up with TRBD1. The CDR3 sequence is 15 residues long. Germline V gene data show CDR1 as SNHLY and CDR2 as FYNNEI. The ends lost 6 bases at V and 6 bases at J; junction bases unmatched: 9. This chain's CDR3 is CASRGDRGEWAEAFF. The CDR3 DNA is TGTGCCAGCAGAGGGGACAGGGGGGAGTGGGCTGAAGCTTTCTTT. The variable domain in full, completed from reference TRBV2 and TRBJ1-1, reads EPEVTQTPSHQVTQMGQEVILRCVPISNHLYFYWYRQILGQKVEFLVSFYNNEISEKSEIFDDQFSVERPDGSNFTLKIRSTKLEDSAMYFCASRGDRGEWAEAFFGQGTRLTVV.

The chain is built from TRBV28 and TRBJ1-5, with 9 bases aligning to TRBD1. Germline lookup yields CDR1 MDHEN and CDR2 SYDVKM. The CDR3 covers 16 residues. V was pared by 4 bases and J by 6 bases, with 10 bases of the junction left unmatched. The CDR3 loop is CASSSITGGASQPQHF. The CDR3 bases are TGTGCCAGCAGTTCCATTACAGGGGGCGCGTCTCAGCCCCAGCATTTT.

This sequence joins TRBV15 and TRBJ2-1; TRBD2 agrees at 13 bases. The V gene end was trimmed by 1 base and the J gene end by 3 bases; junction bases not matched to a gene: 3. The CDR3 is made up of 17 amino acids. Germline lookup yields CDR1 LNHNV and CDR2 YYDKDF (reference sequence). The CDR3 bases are TGTGCCACCAGCAGAGCGGGGACTAGCGGGAACTACAATGAGCAGTTCTTC. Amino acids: CATSRAGTSGNYNEQFF.

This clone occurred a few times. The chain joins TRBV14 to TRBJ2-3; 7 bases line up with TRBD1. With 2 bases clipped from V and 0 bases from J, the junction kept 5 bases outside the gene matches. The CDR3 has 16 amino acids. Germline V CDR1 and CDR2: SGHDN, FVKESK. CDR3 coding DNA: TGTGCCAGCAGCCAACACAGGGGCCTTAGCACAGATACGCAGTATTTT. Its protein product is CASSQHRGLSTDTQYF.

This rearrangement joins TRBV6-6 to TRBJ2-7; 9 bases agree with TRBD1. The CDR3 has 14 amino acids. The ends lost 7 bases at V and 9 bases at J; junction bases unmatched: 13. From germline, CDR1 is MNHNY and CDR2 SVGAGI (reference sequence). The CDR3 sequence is CASKIGTGWIGQYF. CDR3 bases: TGTGCCAGCAAGATCGGGACAGGGTGGATCGGGCAGTACTTC.

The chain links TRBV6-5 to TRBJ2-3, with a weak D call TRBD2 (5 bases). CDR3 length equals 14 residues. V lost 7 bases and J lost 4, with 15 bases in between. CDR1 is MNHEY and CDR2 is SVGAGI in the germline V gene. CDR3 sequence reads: CASTGRFRADTQYF. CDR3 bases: TGTGCCAGCACTGGGAGATTTAGGGCAGATACGCAGTATTTT.

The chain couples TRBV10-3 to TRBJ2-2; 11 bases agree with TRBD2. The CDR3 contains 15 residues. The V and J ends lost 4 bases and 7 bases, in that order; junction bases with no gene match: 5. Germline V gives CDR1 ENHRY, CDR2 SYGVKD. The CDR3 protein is CAISVAGTSGGELFF. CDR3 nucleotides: TGTGCCATCAGTGTGGCGGGGACTAGCGGCGGGGAGCTGTTTTTT.

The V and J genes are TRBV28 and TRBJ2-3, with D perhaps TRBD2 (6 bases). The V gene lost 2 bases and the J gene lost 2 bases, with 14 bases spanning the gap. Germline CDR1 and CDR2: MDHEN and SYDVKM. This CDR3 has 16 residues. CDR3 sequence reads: CASSLGGVNPTDTQYF. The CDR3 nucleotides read TGTGCCAGCAGTTTAGGAGGGGTAAACCCCACAGATACGCAGTATTTT.

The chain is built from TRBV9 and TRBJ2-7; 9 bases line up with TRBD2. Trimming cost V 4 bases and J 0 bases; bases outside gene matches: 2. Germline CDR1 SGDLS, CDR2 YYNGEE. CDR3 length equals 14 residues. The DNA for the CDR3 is TGTGCCAGCAGCCCTAGCGGGACCTCCTACGAGCAGTACTTC. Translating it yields CASSPSGTSYEQYF.

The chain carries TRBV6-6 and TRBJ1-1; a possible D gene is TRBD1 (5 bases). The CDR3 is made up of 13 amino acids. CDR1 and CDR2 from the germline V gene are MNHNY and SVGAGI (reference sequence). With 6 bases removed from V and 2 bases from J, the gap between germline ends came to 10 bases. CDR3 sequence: CASSSTVNTEAFF. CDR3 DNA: TGTGCCAGCAGCTCGACAGTTAACACTGAAGCTTTCTTT.

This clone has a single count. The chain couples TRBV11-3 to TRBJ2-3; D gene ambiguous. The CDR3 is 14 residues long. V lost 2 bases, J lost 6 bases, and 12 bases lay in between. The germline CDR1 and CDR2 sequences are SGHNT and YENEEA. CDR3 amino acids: CASSLSRQADTQYF. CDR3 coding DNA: TGTGCCAGCAGCTTATCGCGCCAGGCGGATACGCAGTATTTT. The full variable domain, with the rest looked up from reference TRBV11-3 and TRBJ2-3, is EAGVVQSPRYKIIEKKQPVAFWCNPISGHNTLYWYLQNLGQGPELLIRYENEEAVDDSQLPKDRFSAERLKGVDSTLKIQPAELGDSAVYLCASSLSRQADTQYFGPGTRLTVL.

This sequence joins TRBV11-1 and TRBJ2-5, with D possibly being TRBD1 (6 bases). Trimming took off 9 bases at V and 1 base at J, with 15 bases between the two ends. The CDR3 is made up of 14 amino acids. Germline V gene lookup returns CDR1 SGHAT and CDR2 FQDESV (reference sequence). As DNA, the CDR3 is TGTGCCAGTACCGACCAGGGGATCCAAGAGACCCAGTACTTC. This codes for CASTDQGIQETQYF.

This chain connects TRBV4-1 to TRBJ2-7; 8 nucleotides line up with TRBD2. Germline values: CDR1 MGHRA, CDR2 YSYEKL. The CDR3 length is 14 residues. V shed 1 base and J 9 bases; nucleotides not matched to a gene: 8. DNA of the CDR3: TGCGCCAGCAGCCAAGGGGGACTAGGATCCCGGCAGTACTTC. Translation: CASSQGGLGSRQYF.

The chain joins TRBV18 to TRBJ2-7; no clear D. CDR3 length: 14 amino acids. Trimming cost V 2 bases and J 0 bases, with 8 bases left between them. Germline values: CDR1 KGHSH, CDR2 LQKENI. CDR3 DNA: TGTGCCAGCTCACCATTCGACTCCTCCTACGAGCAGTACTTC. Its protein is CASSPFDSSYEQYF.

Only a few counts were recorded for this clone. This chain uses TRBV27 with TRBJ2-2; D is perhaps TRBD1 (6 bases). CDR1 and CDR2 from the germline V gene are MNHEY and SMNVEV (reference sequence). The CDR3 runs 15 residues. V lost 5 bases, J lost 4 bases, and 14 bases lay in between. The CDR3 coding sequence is TGTGCCAGCAGTCAACAGGGACGTAGCACCGGGGAGCTGTTTTTT. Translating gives CASSQQGRSTGELFF.

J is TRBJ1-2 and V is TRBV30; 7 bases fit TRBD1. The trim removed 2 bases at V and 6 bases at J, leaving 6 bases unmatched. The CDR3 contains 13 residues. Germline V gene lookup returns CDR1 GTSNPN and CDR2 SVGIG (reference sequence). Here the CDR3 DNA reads TGTGCCTGGAGTCGGGGGACAGACGATGGCTACACCTTC. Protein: CAWSRGTDDGYTF.

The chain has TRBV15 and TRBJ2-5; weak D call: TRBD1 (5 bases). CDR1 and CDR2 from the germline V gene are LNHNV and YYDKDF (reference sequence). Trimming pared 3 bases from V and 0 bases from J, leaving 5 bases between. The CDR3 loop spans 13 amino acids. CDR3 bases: TGTGCCACCAGCAGGGACAACCAAGAGACCCAGTACTTC. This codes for CATSRDNQETQYF.

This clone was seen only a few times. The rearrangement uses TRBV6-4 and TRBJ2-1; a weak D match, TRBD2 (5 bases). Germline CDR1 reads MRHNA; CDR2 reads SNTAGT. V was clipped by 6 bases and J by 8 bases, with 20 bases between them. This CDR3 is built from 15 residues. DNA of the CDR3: TGTGCCAGCAGCGAGGGCCCCGGACGGTCCTATGAGCAGTTCTTC. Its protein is CASSEGPGRSYEQFF.

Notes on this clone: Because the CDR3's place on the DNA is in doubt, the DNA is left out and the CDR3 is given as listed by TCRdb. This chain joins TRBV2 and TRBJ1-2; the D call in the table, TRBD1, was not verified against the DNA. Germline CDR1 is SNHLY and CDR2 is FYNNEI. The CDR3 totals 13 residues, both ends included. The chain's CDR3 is CTTLQEINYGCTF.

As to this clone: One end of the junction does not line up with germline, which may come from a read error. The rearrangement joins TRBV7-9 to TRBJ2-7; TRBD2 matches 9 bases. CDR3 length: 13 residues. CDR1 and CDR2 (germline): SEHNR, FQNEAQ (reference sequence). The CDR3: CSSSNTYSGSTHF. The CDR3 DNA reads TGTTCCAGCAGCAATACATATAGCGGGAGCACCCACTTC. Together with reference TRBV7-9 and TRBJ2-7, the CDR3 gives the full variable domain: DTGVSQNPRHKITKRGQNVTFRCDPISEHNRLYWYRQTLGQGPEFLTYFQNEAQLEKSRLLSDRFSAERPKGSFSTLEIQRTEQGDSAMYLCSSSNTYSGSTHFGPGTRLTVT.

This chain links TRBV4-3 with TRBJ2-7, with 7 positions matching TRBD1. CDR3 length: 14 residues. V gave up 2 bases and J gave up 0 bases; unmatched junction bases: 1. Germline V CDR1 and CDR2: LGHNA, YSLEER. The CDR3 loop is CASSQRTGSYEQYF. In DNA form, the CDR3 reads TGCGCCAGCAGCCAACGGACAGGCTCCTACGAGCAGTACTTC.

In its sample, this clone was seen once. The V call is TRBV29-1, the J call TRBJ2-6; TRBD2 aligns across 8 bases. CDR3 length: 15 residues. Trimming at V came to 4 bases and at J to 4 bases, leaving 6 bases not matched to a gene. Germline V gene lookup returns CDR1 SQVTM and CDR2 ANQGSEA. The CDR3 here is CSVGLAGTGANVLTF. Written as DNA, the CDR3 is TGCAGCGTTGGGTTAGCGGGAACCGGGGCCAACGTCCTGACTTTC.

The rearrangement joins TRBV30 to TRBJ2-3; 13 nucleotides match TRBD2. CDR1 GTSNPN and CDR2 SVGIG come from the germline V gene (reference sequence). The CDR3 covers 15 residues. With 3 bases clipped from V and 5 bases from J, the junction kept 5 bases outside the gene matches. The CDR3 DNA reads TGTGCCTGGAGGGACGGACTAGCGGGAGTAGATACGCAGTATTTT. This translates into CAWRDGLAGVDTQYF.

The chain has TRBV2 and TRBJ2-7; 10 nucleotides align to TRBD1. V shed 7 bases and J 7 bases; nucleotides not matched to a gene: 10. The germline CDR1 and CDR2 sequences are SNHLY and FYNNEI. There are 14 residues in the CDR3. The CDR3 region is CASKGDRGRGEQYF. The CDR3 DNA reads TGTGCCAGCAAGGGGGACAGGGGACGTGGGGAGCAGTACTTC.

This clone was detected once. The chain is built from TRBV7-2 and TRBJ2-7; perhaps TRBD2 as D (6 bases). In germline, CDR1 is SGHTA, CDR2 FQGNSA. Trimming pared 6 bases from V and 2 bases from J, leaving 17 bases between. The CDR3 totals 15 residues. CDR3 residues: CASRVRAGFTYEQYF. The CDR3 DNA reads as TGTGCCAGCAGAGTAAGAGCGGGTTTCACCTACGAGCAGTACTTC. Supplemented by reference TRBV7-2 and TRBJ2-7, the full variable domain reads GAGVSQSPSNKVTEKGKDVELRCDPISGHTALYWYRQSLGQGLEFLIYFQGNSAPDKSGLPSDRFSAERTGGSVSTLTIQRTQQEDSAVYLCASRVRAGFTYEQYFGPGTRLTVT.

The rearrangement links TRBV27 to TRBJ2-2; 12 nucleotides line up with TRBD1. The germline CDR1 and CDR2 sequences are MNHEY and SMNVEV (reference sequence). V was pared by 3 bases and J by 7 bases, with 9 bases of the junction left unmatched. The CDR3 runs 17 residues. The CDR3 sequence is CASSFRRGQGAGGELFF. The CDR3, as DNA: TGTGCCAGCAGTTTTAGGAGGGGACAGGGGGCAGGCGGGGAGCTGTTTTTT.

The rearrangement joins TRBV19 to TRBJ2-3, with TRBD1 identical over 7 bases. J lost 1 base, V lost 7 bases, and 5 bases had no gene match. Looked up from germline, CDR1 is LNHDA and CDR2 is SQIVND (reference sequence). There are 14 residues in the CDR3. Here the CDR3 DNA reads TGTGCCAGTACGGACAGGACCCGCACAGATACGCAGTATTTT. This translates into CASTDRTRTDTQYF.